Presented here are 9 T cell receptor beta chains from one specimen sequenced in a study of cytomegalovirus exposure and HLA in healthy donors. Sequencing was performed with immunoSEQ multiplex PCR; in TCRdb, only in-frame clones are kept and a portion is missing. The table records 110,000 to 150,000 clones, less than 95% of them present only once. The material sequenced was PBMCs. The receptors originated from a man younger than 30 in good health and CMV-seropositive.

V usage is TRBV6-6 and J usage is TRBJ2-7; 8 bases line up with TRBD2. The germline gives CDR1 MNHNY, CDR2 SVGAGI (reference sequence). CDR3 size: 15 residues. V lost 0 bases to trimming and J lost 4 bases; unmatched junction nucleotides: 5. DNA of the CDR3: TGTGCCAGCAGTTACTCCCGACTAGCGTGGTACGAGCAGTACTTC. It specifies CASSYSRLAWYEQYF.

This clone was observed a handful of times. V usage is TRBV5-1 and J usage is TRBJ2-3; a weak D match, TRBD2 (5 bases). The CDR3 consists of 16 residues. Per germline, CDR1 SGHRS and CDR2 YFSETQ. The V and J ends lost 1 base and 1 base respectively, with 13 bases between them. The CDR3, as DNA: TGCGCCAGCAGCTTGTTACGGGAATGGGGCACAGATACGCAGTATTTT. Translated: CASSLLREWGTDTQYF.

V usage is TRBV6-1 and J usage is TRBJ2-3; 8 nucleotides agree with TRBD1. With V trimmed by 4 bases and J by 3 bases, 12 bases remained unmatched. Per germline, CDR1 MNHNS and CDR2 SASEGT. This CDR3 is 17 amino acids long. CDR3 nucleotides: TGTGCCAGCAGTGTTCAAACTAACCGGGACAGGACAGATACGCAGTATTTT. Translation gives CASSVQTNRDRTDTQYF.

This chain uses TRBV12-5 with TRBJ2-4, with TRBD1 matching 10 bases. The V gene's germline CDR1 is LGHNT and CDR2 FRNRAP. This CDR3 is 14 amino acids long. The V and J ends lost 4 bases and 8 bases, in that order; junction bases with no gene match: 5. CDR3 amino acids: CASGSGTGVYIQYF. The CDR3 coding sequence is TGTGCTAGTGGTTCCGGGACAGGGGTATACATTCAGTACTTC.

The CDR3 protein is CAIGGLDRGPEQFF. For the CDR3, the DNA is TGTGCCATCGGGGGCCTAGATCGAGGGCCTGAGCAGTTCTTC. The chain combines TRBV10-3 with TRBJ2-1, with a possible D match to TRBD1 (6 bases). Trimming stripped 8 bases from V and 9 bases from J, with 20 bases between. CDR1 ENHRY and CDR2 SYGVKD come from the germline V gene. This CDR3 has 14 amino acids.

The genes are TRBV15 and TRBJ2-7; TRBD2 aligns across 13 bases. With 3 bases clipped from V and 0 bases from J, the junction kept 14 bases outside the gene matches. This CDR3 has 20 residues. Germline V gives CDR1 LNHNV, CDR2 YYDKDF (reference sequence). CDR3 sequence reads: CATSSPFGTSGTPSSYEQYF. The CDR3 DNA reads TGTGCCACCAGCAGCCCTTTCGGGACTAGCGGGACCCCAAGCTCCTACGAGCAGTACTTC.

The chain has TRBV5-8 and TRBJ2-7, with 11 positions matching TRBD1. Germline values: CDR1 SGHTS, CDR2 YDEGEE. The trim removed 3 bases at V and 6 bases at J, leaving 5 bases unmatched. This CDR3 region has 14 residues. The CDR3 spells CASSWGQGVSEQYF. The CDR3 DNA follows: TGTGCCAGCAGCTGGGGACAGGGGGTTTCCGAGCAGTACTTC.

V and J are TRBV27 and TRBJ2-7; 9 bases agree with TRBD1. CDR1 and CDR2 from the germline V gene are MNHEY and SMNVEV (reference sequence). Trimming removed 2 bases from V and 6 bases from J; junction bases left unmatched: 2. The CDR3 consists of 13 residues. The CDR3 DNA follows: TGTGCCAGCAGTTTAGGGACAGGGTCCGAGCAGTACTTC. It encodes CASSLGTGSEQYF.

This chain joins TRBV9 and TRBJ2-2, with a tentative D call TRBD2 (6 bases). The V gene's germline CDR1 is SGDLS and CDR2 YYNGEE. CDR3 length equals 14 residues. V lost 4 bases and J lost 4, with 11 bases in between. CDR3 region: CASSPGLFTGELFF. The CDR3 DNA sequence: TGTGCCAGCAGCCCTGGACTATTCACCGGGGAGCTGTTTTTT.